The clone carrying this TCR beta chain has just a few counts. As yet, its antigen is unknown. TCRdb independently ran MiXCR on the 5' RACE reads; one entry per CDR3 protein. The table records 85,000 to 130,000 distinct CDR3 sequences, around 12% of them present only once. This sample was included in a study of T-cell memory formation after mild COVID-19. Study-wide points: The CD4+ clones that contracted clustered mainly within CM and EM, and the CD8+ clones concentrated in EMRA.

CDR3 size: 14 residues. Germline CDR1 and CDR2: LNHNV and YYDKDF (reference sequence). Trimming cost V 0 bases and J 5 bases, with 10 bases left between them. The source of this sequence is an adult woman who had mild COVID-19 (a few samples of this study predate the infection). Cell type and time point are not known. The genes are TRBV15 and TRBJ2-5; D call uncertain. Material for sequencing was PBMCs or a T cell subset sorted from them (not recorded which). The chain's CDR3 is CATSRDLGSETQYF. As DNA, the CDR3 is TGTGCCACCAGCAGAGATCTAGGGTCGGAGACCCAGTACTTC.